Below, 16 T cell receptor beta chains from the same sample are listed, as sequenced in a study of PD-L1 blockade in urothelial cancer. Sample time point: peripheral blood 6 weeks after treatment start. Here immunoSEQ multiplex PCR was the method, and the copy in TCRdb shows in-frame clones only, minus some. The table includes more than 45,000 clones, 75% to 90% detected once. Sequencing used PBMCs, obtained around atezolizumab (anti-PD-L1) treatment. The source of these receptors is a man in his fifties or sixties with urothelial cancer.

The chain employs TRBV15 and TRBJ2-3; D possibly corresponds to TRBD2 (5 bases). V lost 4 bases and J 1 base, leaving 27 bases between the germline ends. CDR3 size: 20 residues. Germline assignment: CDR1 LNHNV and CDR2 YYDKDF (reference sequence). The CDR3 reads CATSKEPSFALALGTDTQYF. DNA for the CDR3: TGTGCCACCAGCAAAGAGCCTTCTTTCGCGCTAGCTTTGGGCACAGATACGCAGTATTTT.

J is TRBJ1-1 and V is TRBV4-1; weak D call: TRBD1 (5 bases). Germline-derived CDR1 and CDR2 are MGHRA and YSYEKL. V was cut by 4 bases and J by 1 base, with 7 bases left in between. The length of the CDR3 is 13 residues. This CDR3 is CASSPGQNTEAFF. Written as DNA, the CDR3 is TGCGCCAGCAGCCCCGGACAGAACACTGAAGCTTTCTTT.

This rearrangement joins TRBV2 to TRBJ1-2; D not certain. The CDR3 has 14 residues. V was trimmed by 6 bases and J by 0 bases, leaving 11 bases between them. Germline CDR1 SNHLY, CDR2 FYNNEI. CDR3 in DNA: TGTGCCAGCAGCCTACAGAGCTCTAACTATGGCTACACCTTC. Its protein product is CASSLQSSNYGYTF.

The rearrangement links TRBV5-1 to TRBJ2-1, with 9 bases matching TRBD1. Germline V gives CDR1 SGHRS, CDR2 YFSETQ. V trimming: 5 bases; J trimming: 6 bases; junction bases outside the gene matches: 12. This CDR3 has 16 residues. In DNA form, the CDR3 reads TGCGCCAGCAGACAAAGGGGGACAGGGCGTGGCAATGAGCAGTTCTTC. Translating gives CASRQRGTGRGNEQFF.

The chain is built from TRBV7-9 and TRBJ2-3, with 8 bases aligning to TRBD1. V trimming: 5 bases; J trimming: 0 bases; junction bases outside the gene matches: 7. Germline CDR1 reads SEHNR; CDR2 reads FQNEAQ (reference sequence). CDR3 size: 16 residues. Here the CDR3 reads CASSGNRGASTDTQYF. The CDR3 DNA reads as TGTGCCAGCAGCGGAAACAGGGGGGCTAGCACAGATACGCAGTATTTT.

The gene calls are TRBV5-1 and TRBJ1-3; TRBD1 matches 7 bases. CDR3 length equals 17 residues. Unmatched junction bases numbered 8, after V lost 1 base and J lost 1 base. The germline CDR1 and CDR2 sequences are SGHRS and YFSETQ. DNA of the CDR3: TGCGCCAGCAGCTTGTCAGGGGGAAGAACATCTGGAAACACCATATATTTT. Translation: CASSLSGGRTSGNTIYF.

This clone occurred a few times. The chain is built from TRBV25-1 and TRBJ2-2; TRBD1 aligns across 9 bases. CDR3 length: 14 residues. Per germline, CDR1 MGHDK and CDR2 SYGVNS. The V gene end was trimmed by 5 bases and the J gene end by 7 bases; junction bases not matched to a gene: 5. Written as DNA, the CDR3 is TGTGCCAGCAGTAAACAGGGGGCGAGCGGGGAGCTGTTTTTT. Its translation is CASSKQGASGELFF. Variable domain in full (rest from reference TRBV25-1 and TRBJ2-2): EADIYQTPRYLVIGTGKKITLECSQTMGHDKMYWYQQDPGMELHLIHYSYGVNSTEKGDLSSESTVSRIRTEHFPLTLESARPSHTSQYLCASSKQGASGELFFGEGSRLTVL.

The rearrangement links TRBV29-1 to TRBJ2-1, with 7 nucleotides matching TRBD1. Germline V gene lookup returns CDR1 SQVTM and CDR2 ANQGSEA. Trimming removed 6 bases from V and 5 bases from J; junction bases left unmatched: 13. The CDR3 has 15 amino acids. In nucleotides, the CDR3 is TGCAGCGTAAACACCAGACAGGGTGGGGACAATGAGCAGTTCTTC. Encoded protein: CSVNTRQGGDNEQFF.

This clone was seen only once. The rearrangement uses TRBV15 and TRBJ1-1, with TRBD1 identical over 11 bases. V lost 1 base, J lost 5 bases, and 9 bases stayed unmatched. This CDR3 has 17 residues. Germline V gives CDR1 LNHNV, CDR2 YYDKDF (reference sequence). The CDR3 region is CATSRGTGGILRTEAFF. In DNA, the CDR3 is TGTGCCACCAGCAGAGGGACAGGGGGCATTCTCAGGACTGAAGCTTTCTTT. Together with reference TRBV15 and TRBJ1-1, the CDR3 gives the full variable domain: DAMVIQNPRYQVTQFGKPVTLSCSQTLNHNVMYWYQQKSSQAPKLLFHYYDKDFNNEADTPDNFQSRRPNTSFCFLDIRSPGLGDTAMYLCATSRGTGGILRTEAFFGQGTRLTVV.

The chain combines TRBV20-1 with TRBJ1-1; the D is unclear. The length of the CDR3 is 10 residues. The germline V gene has CDR1 DFQATT and CDR2 SNEGSKA (reference sequence). The CDR3 sequence: CSPTYTEAFF. The CDR3 DNA reads as TGCAGCCCTACGTACACTGAAGCTTTCTTT.

CDR3 bases: TGTGCCATCAGCCAGGGGGCAGGAGAGACCCAGTACTTC. Translated: CAISQGAGETQYF. The chain recombines TRBV10-3 with TRBJ2-5; TRBD1 matches 8 bases. The V and J ends lost 6 bases and 4 bases, in that order; junction bases with no gene match: 4. The CDR3 is 13 residues long. Germline V gene sequence: CDR1 ENHRY, CDR2 SYGVKD.

This chain connects TRBV19 to TRBJ2-1; the match to TRBD1 covers 7 bases. CDR3 length equals 15 residues. The germline V gene has CDR1 LNHDA and CDR2 SQIVND (reference sequence). V gave up 4 bases and J gave up 0 bases; unmatched junction bases: 3. The CDR3 nucleotides read TGTGCCAGTAGTAGGGACAGAAGCTCCTACAATGAGCAGTTCTTC. This encodes CASSRDRSSYNEQFF.

This chain joins TRBV9 and TRBJ2-2; tentatively, D is TRBD2 (6 bases). Trimming took 2 bases from V and 1 from J, leaving 9 bases between them. The CDR3 runs to 15 residues. Germline V gene data show CDR1 as SGDLS and CDR2 as YYNGEE. The CDR3: CASSVMRGNTGELFF. CDR3 bases: TGTGCCAGCAGCGTGATGCGGGGGAACACCGGGGAGCTGTTTTTT.

The J gene is TRBJ2-1, the V gene TRBV5-1; TRBD2 matches 8 bases. V lost 0 bases to trimming and J lost 5 bases; unmatched junction nucleotides: 7. Germline CDR1 reads SGHRS; CDR2 reads YFSETQ. This CDR3 has 16 amino acids. The CDR3 DNA is TGCGCCAGCAGCTTGGCCGGGACTAGTCAAGACAATGAGCAGTTCTTC. Translated, it gives CASSLAGTSQDNEQFF.

The gene calls are TRBV7-9 and TRBJ2-2; 7 bases match TRBD1. This CDR3 has 16 amino acids. The germline V gene has CDR1 SEHNR and CDR2 FQNEAQ (reference sequence). Germline trimming cut 4 bases from V and 0 bases from J; bases unmatched to any gene: 5. CDR3 sequence reads: CASSSGQPSNTGELFF. The DNA of the CDR3 is TGTGCCAGCAGCTCGGGACAGCCCTCGAACACCGGGGAGCTGTTTTTT.

V gene TRBV15 combines with J gene TRBJ2-7; 8 bases are shared with TRBD1. The J segment lost 2 bases and the V segment lost 0 bases, leaving 3 bases of the junction unmatched. CDR3 length equals 15 residues. The germline CDR1 and CDR2 sequences are LNHNV and YYDKDF (reference sequence). CDR3 sequence reads: CATSRDQGQAYEQYF. The CDR3 DNA is TGTGCCACCAGCAGAGATCAGGGACAGGCCTACGAGCAGTACTTC.